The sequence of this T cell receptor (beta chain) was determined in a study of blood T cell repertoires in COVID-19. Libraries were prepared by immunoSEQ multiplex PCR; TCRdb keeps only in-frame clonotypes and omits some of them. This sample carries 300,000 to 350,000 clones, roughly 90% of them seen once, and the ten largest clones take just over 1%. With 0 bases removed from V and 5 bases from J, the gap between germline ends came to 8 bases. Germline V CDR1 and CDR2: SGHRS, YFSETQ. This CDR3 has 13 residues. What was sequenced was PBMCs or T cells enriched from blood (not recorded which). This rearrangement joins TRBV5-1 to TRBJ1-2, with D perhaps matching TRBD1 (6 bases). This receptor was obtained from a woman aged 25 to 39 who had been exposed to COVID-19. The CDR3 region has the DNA TGCGCCAGCAGCTTGGCAGGGGAATATGGCTACACCTTC. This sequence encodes CASSLAGEYGYTF.